The source of this T cell receptor beta chain is a study of blood T cells in healthy people across ages. Study-wide points: Correlation between TCR beta diversity and naive T cell percentage was strong. Diversity estimates from one million T cells were considered underestimates.

This clonotype was detected only a few times. Its cognate antigen is unknown. Next came a second PCR, run for about 7 to 12 cycles, which used a sample-barcoded 5' primer along with a J-beta primer mix. TCRdb analysed the 5' RACE reads with MiXCR anew, one entry per CDR3 protein. The sample has roughly 1,500,000 distinct CDR3 sequences, roughly 30% seen once. V lost 3 bases and J lost 7; bases outside the gene matches: 14. Per the germline V gene, CDR1 is DFQATT and CDR2 is SNEGSKA (reference sequence). The CDR3 has 16 residues. V is TRBV20-1 and J is TRBJ2-3; 9 bases are shared with TRBD2. The clonotype originates from a woman in her twenties or thirties in good health. Sequencing was done on a sample of blood. In nucleotides, the CDR3 is TGCAGTGCTAGGTGGCCCGGACTAGCGCCCCTTCATACGCAGTATTTT. Its translation: CSARWPGLAPLHTQYF.